The 10 T cell receptor beta chains listed next were all sequenced from one sample in a study of T cells in Graves' hyperthyroidism and ophthalmopathy. TCR beta CDR3 regions were amplified from RNA. RT-PCR in the first round (using the HTBI primer set) targeted the TCR CDR3. TCRdb independently ran MiXCR on the multiplex PCR reads; one entry per CDR3 protein. This repertoire shows 750,000 to 950,000 distinct CDR3 sequences, 35% to 40% found once; its top ten account for approximately 8.7%. Sequences were obtained from blood. Source of these receptors: a man aged 18 to 29 with Graves' hyperthyroidism.

The chain is built from TRBV19 and TRBJ2-7; 7 positions match TRBD2. There are 13 residues in the CDR3. The germline CDR1 and CDR2 sequences are LNHDA and SQIVND (reference sequence). In DNA, the CDR3 is TGTGCTAGAGTTGGAGGGAGGGTCAACGAGCAGTACTTC. It encodes CARVGGRVNEQYF. Full variable domain (outside the CDR3, taken from reference TRBV19 and TRBJ2-7): DGGITQSPKYLFRKEGQNVTLSCEQNLNHDAMYWYRQDPGQGLRLIYYSQIVNDFQKGDIAEGYSVSREKKESFPLTVTSAQKNPTAFYLCARVGGRVNEQYFGPGTRLTVT.

V is TRBV5-1 and J is TRBJ1-2, with 8 bases identical to TRBD1. Germline V gene data show CDR1 as SGHRS and CDR2 as YFSETQ. The CDR3 runs 14 residues. Trimming took 4 bases from V and 4 from J; bases not matched to a gene: 6. The CDR3 sequence is CASSPSGGFYGYTF. CDR3 bases: TGCGCCAGCAGCCCTTCAGGGGGCTTCTATGGCTACACCTTC.

The chain carries TRBV6-5 and TRBJ1-2, with TRBD1 matching over 7 bases. V trimming: 2 bases; J trimming: 3 bases; junction bases outside the gene matches: 6. The length of the CDR3 is 15 residues. Germline loops: CDR1 MNHEY, CDR2 SVGAGI. The CDR3 is CASSYRAGGYYGYTF. As DNA, the CDR3 is TGTGCCAGCAGTTACAGGGCAGGGGGGTACTATGGCTACACCTTC.

V and J are TRBV2 and TRBJ1-5; possibly TRBD1 for D (6 bases). The CDR3 runs to 13 residues. The germline CDR1 and CDR2 sequences are SNHLY and FYNNEI. V was cut by 7 bases and J by 5 bases, with 12 bases left in between. CDR3 sequence: CASTGESDQPQHF. DNA of the CDR3: TGTGCCAGCACAGGGGAGAGCGATCAGCCCCAGCATTTT. The full variable domain, with the rest looked up from reference TRBV2 and TRBJ1-5, is EPEVTQTPSHQVTQMGQEVILRCVPISNHLYFYWYRQILGQKVEFLVSFYNNEISEKSEIFDDQFSVERPDGSNFTLKIRSTKLEDSAMYFCASTGESDQPQHFGDGTRLSIL.

At least ten counts were recorded for this clonotype. This chain joins TRBV15 and TRBJ2-5; perhaps TRBD1 as D (5 bases). Trimming shortened V by 1 base and J by 1 base, and 10 bases separated the two germline ends. Looked up from germline, CDR1 is LNHNV and CDR2 is YYDKDF (reference sequence). The CDR3 extends over 15 amino acids. CDR3 DNA sequence: TGTGCCACCAGCAGAGTGCATGGGGCCCAAGAGACCCAGTACTTC. This gives the protein CATSRVHGAQETQYF.

The rearrangement links TRBV4-3 to TRBJ1-5, with a weak D call TRBD1 (5 bases). V was shortened by 1 base and J by 7 bases, with 14 bases between the two germline ends. Germline CDR1 is LGHNA and CDR2 is YSLEER. This CDR3 spans 15 amino acids. Here the CDR3 reads CASSQVLWGYQPQHF. The CDR3 coding sequence is TGCGCCAGCAGCCAAGTATTGTGGGGGTACCAGCCCCAGCATTTT.

The CDR3, as DNA: TGTGCCAGCAGCTTAAGGTGGGGTCCGAGCTCTGGAAACACCATATATTTT. It yields the protein CASSLRWGPSSGNTIYF. The chain recombines TRBV7-3 with TRBJ1-3; D call uncertain. Trimming took off 1 base at V and 0 bases at J, with 13 bases between the two ends. CDR1 and CDR2 (germline): SGHTA, FQGTGA. This CDR3 has 17 amino acids.

This clonotype was detected a few times. This chain uses TRBV7-8 with TRBJ2-7, with 8 nucleotides matching TRBD2. This CDR3 has 14 amino acids. Germline-derived CDR1 and CDR2 are SGHVS and FQNEAQ. Trimming took 1 base from V and 5 from J; bases not matched to a gene: 4. The CDR3 spells CASSLGGLAHEQYF. CDR3 bases: TGTGCCAGCAGCTTAGGTGGACTAGCACACGAGCAGTACTTC.

This clonotype was recorded many times. The genes are TRBV9 and TRBJ1-2; TRBD1 is a possible D gene (5 bases). V was pared by 1 base and J by 0 bases, with 13 bases between. This CDR3 spans 16 amino acids. CDR1 SGDLS and CDR2 YYNGEE come from the germline V gene. CDR3 bases: TGTGCCAGCAGCGTACCCCGGGACGGAGCTAACTATGGCTACACCTTC. This sequence encodes CASSVPRDGANYGYTF.

This clonotype has a count of ten or more. V usage is TRBV7-2 and J usage is TRBJ1-3; TRBD1 matches 7 bases. The J segment lost 4 bases and the V segment lost 6 bases, leaving 9 bases of the junction unmatched. Per the germline V gene, CDR1 is SGHTA and CDR2 is FQGNSA. The CDR3 is 15 residues long. CDR3 region: CASSVEGAGGNTIYF. In DNA, the CDR3 is TGTGCCAGCAGTGTAGAGGGGGCTGGAGGAAACACCATATATTTT.